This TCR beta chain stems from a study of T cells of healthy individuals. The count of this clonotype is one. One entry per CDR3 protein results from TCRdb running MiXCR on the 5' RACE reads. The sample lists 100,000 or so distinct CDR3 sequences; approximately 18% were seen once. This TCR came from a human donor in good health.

CDR3 sequence reads: CASSYSIGGQGNTEAFF. The CDR3 DNA reads TGTGCCAGCAGTTACTCGATAGGAGGACAGGGGAACACTGAAGCTTTCTTT. The chain has TRBV6-2 or TRBV6-3 and TRBJ1-1; 8 bases agree with TRBD1. V trimming: 0 bases; J trimming: 1 base; junction bases outside the gene matches: 7. CDR1 is MNHEY and CDR2 is SVGEGT in the germline V gene. This CDR3 spans 17 amino acids.